These 28 T cell receptor beta chains came from one sample sequenced in a study of shared clonotypes between healthy human individuals. Positive CCR7 selection of CD45RO-negative cells yielded the naive CD8 cells, and terminally differentiated effector memory CD45RA+ cells were excluded. Here immunoSEQ multiplex PCR was the method, and the copy in TCRdb shows in-frame clones only, minus some. Among about 2 million clones, about 95% were seen once, and the ten largest hold 0.9% to 1.3%. The sequencing sample was made of naive CD8+ T cells sorted from blood. The origin of the receptors is a man aged 18 to 29 in good health.

V gene TRBV9 combines with J gene TRBJ2-2, with TRBD1 matching 9 bases. Germline V gives CDR1 SGDLS, CDR2 YYNGEE. Losses at the gene ends were 0 bases for V and 1 base for J; bases not matched to a gene: 4. CDR3 length: 17 residues. The CDR3, as DNA: TGTGCCAGCAGCGTAGGGACAGGGGTGGTGAACACCGGGGAGCTGTTTTTT. Amino acids: CASSVGTGVVNTGELFF.

The CDR3 loop is CASRDGTGFDESNQPQHF. The CDR3 DNA follows: TGTGCCAGTAGGGACGGGACAGGGTTTGACGAAAGCAATCAGCCCCAGCATTTT. The chain uses TRBV19 and TRBJ1-5, with 9 bases that match TRBD1. With 6 bases clipped from V and 1 base from J, the junction kept 13 bases outside the gene matches. The CDR3 covers 18 residues. CDR1 and CDR2 (germline): LNHDA, SQIVND (reference sequence).

This chain connects TRBV27 to TRBJ2-3, with TRBD1 identical over 7 bases. Germline V CDR1 and CDR2: MNHEY, SMNVEV (reference sequence). V was clipped by 8 bases and J by 1 base; unmatched bases: 3. The CDR3 runs 13 residues. The CDR3 protein is CASLGQRTDTQYF. CDR3 nucleotide sequence: TGTGCCAGCTTGGGACAGCGCACAGATACGCAGTATTTT.

The chain is built from TRBV28 and TRBJ2-4, with D tentatively TRBD1 (5 bases). Germline CDR1 is MDHEN and CDR2 is SYDVKM. The CDR3 covers 12 residues. Trimming pared 2 bases from V and 9 bases from J, leaving 8 bases between. CDR3 DNA: TGTGCCAGCAGTTTAGACAGCGCCATTCAGTACTTC. Translated, it gives CASSLDSAIQYF.

This clone was observed once. The J gene is TRBJ2-1, the V gene TRBV5-1; 7 positions match TRBD1. From germline, CDR1 is SGHRS and CDR2 YFSETQ. V was clipped by 0 bases and J by 2 bases; unmatched bases: 2. CDR3 length: 15 amino acids. The CDR3 spells CASSLVQGAYNEQFF. DNA of the CDR3: TGCGCCAGCAGCTTGGTGCAGGGGGCCTACAATGAGCAGTTCTTC.

This chain joins TRBV28 and TRBJ2-7; D not resolved. Germline V gene lookup returns CDR1 MDHEN and CDR2 SYDVKM. V was cut by 3 bases and J by 3 bases, with 9 bases left in between. The CDR3 totals 13 residues. CDR3 in DNA: TGTGCCAGCAGTTTCGGAATATACTACGAGCAGTACTTC. Protein sequence: CASSFGIYYEQYF.

This sequence joins TRBV28 and TRBJ2-3; D is unclear. The germline V gene has CDR1 MDHEN and CDR2 SYDVKM. Deletions cut 6 bases from V and 4 bases from J, with 5 bases between. The CDR3 length is 11 residues. In DNA form, the CDR3 reads TGTGCCAGCAGCCCGGCAGATACGCAGTATTTT. This gives the protein CASSPADTQYF.

The chain joins TRBV6-1 to TRBJ1-5, with D possibly being TRBD1 (5 bases). Germline-derived CDR1 and CDR2 are MNHNS and SASEGT. Trimming cost V 4 bases and J 7 bases, with 20 bases left between them. The CDR3 is made up of 16 amino acids. DNA of the CDR3: TGTGCCAGCAGTGCTTTCAGGGTCGGGTTAGAACAGCCCCAGCATTTT. It yields the protein CASSAFRVGLEQPQHF.

This chain connects TRBV28 to TRBJ2-5, with TRBD2 identical over 11 bases. The CDR3 length is 16 residues. Germline CDR1 reads MDHEN; CDR2 reads SYDVKM. The V segment lost 5 bases and the J segment 3 bases; nucleotides outside the gene matches: 8. CDR3 nucleotide sequence: TGTGCCAGCAGTCCCTTACTAGCGGGGGTTGAAGAGACCCAGTACTTC. Residues: CASSPLLAGVEETQYF. Drawing the rest from reference TRBV28 and TRBJ2-5, the complete variable domain is DVKVTQSSRYLVKRTGEKVFLECVQDMDHENMFWYRQDPGLGLRLIYFSYDVKMKEKGDIPEGYSVSREKKERFSLILESASTNQTSMYLCASSPLLAGVEETQYFGPGTRLLVL.

The chain recombines TRBV6-5 with TRBJ2-7; 8 bases fit TRBD1. Trimming at V came to 0 bases and at J to 6 bases, leaving 7 bases not matched to a gene. Germline V gene data show CDR1 as MNHEY and CDR2 as SVGAGI. The CDR3 is 15 amino acids. Here the CDR3 reads CASSYSWTGIGEQYF. The CDR3 bases are TGTGCCAGCAGTTACTCATGGACAGGGATTGGCGAGCAGTACTTC.

The chain is built from TRBV2 and TRBJ1-2, with D perhaps matching TRBD1 (6 bases). Deletions cut 6 bases from V and 2 bases from J, with 19 bases between. Germline V gene data show CDR1 as SNHLY and CDR2 as FYNNEI. The CDR3 consists of 16 residues. The CDR3 here is CASSDEGTGSNYGYTF. The CDR3, as DNA: TGTGCCAGCAGCGATGAAGGTACAGGGTCCAACTATGGCTACACCTTC.

The rearrangement links TRBV27 to TRBJ2-7; D unclear. Trimming shortened V by 5 bases and J by 4 bases, and 12 bases separated the two germline ends. Per germline, CDR1 MNHEY and CDR2 SMNVEV (reference sequence). The CDR3 is 13 amino acids. The CDR3 region is CASSTNDGYEQYF. The CDR3 DNA reads as TGTGCCAGCAGTACCAATGACGGATACGAGCAGTACTTC.

The gene calls are TRBV27 and TRBJ2-2; 9 bases match TRBD1. CDR1 MNHEY and CDR2 SMNVEV come from the germline V gene (reference sequence). The CDR3 is 16 amino acids. V trimming: 3 bases; J trimming: 5 bases; junction bases outside the gene matches: 7. This CDR3 reads CASSFLTGGETGELFF. Written as DNA, the CDR3 is TGTGCCAGCAGTTTTCTAACAGGGGGCGAGACCGGGGAGCTGTTTTTT.

The genes are TRBV19 and TRBJ2-7; D remains unclear. Germline values: CDR1 LNHDA, CDR2 SQIVND (reference sequence). Trimming pared 1 base from V and 5 bases from J, leaving 15 bases between. This CDR3 is built from 15 residues. The CDR3 DNA sequence: TGTGCCAGTAGTATAGGAGCAGGTCCTGTCCACGAGCAGTACTTC. Residues: CASSIGAGPVHEQYF.

The chain joins TRBV6-5 to TRBJ1-2, with a tentative D call TRBD1 (5 bases). Germline-derived CDR1 and CDR2 are MNHEY and SVGAGI. The ends were cut back, 5 bases at V and 6 bases at J, with 10 bases in the middle. This CDR3 is built from 12 residues. CDR3 loop: CASSQGVDGYTF. The CDR3 DNA follows: TGTGCCAGCAGTCAAGGGGTAGATGGCTACACCTTC.

The J gene is TRBJ2-5, the V gene TRBV7-9; 13 positions match TRBD2. J lost 4 bases, V lost 5 bases, and 7 bases had no gene match. Germline lookup yields CDR1 SEHNR and CDR2 FQNEAQ (reference sequence). There are 16 residues in the CDR3. CDR3 bases: TGTGCCAGCAGCAAACTAGCGGGGGGGCCAAGAGAGACCCAGTACTTC. This translates into CASSKLAGGPRETQYF.

V is TRBV5-1 and J is TRBJ1-1; perhaps TRBD1 as D (5 bases). V lost 0 bases, J lost 4 bases, and 13 bases lay in between. Germline V gives CDR1 SGHRS, CDR2 YFSETQ. The CDR3 has 15 amino acids. CDR3 loop: CASSLAGTGPTEAFF. Here the CDR3 DNA reads TGCGCCAGCAGCTTGGCCGGGACGGGGCCCACTGAAGCTTTCTTT.

The J gene is TRBJ2-7, the V gene TRBV27; 8 positions agree with TRBD2. The J segment lost 2 bases and the V segment lost 3 bases, leaving 12 bases of the junction unmatched. This CDR3 spans 17 amino acids. Germline lookup yields CDR1 MNHEY and CDR2 SMNVEV (reference sequence). The CDR3 sequence: CASSFQRVAGGAYEQYF. In DNA form, the CDR3 reads TGTGCCAGCAGTTTCCAAAGGGTGGCGGGGGGCGCCTACGAGCAGTACTTC.

This clone appeared once. The sample contains more than one DNA sequence encoding this CDR3. The genes are TRBV5-4 and TRBJ1-4; D gene unclear. The germline gives CDR1 SGHNT, CDR2 YYREEE (reference sequence). CDR3 length equals 11 residues. The V and J ends lost 0 bases and 8 bases respectively, with 2 bases between them. CDR3 in amino acids: CASSLGEKLFF. Written as DNA, the CDR3 is TGTGCCAGCAGCTTGGGGGAAAAACTGTTTTTT.

The DNA of the CDR3 is TGTGCCAGCAGCCCGACTAGCGGGGGGAGCTCCTACAATGAGCAGTTCTTC. It is translated as CASSPTSGGSSYNEQFF. V is TRBV7-6 and J is TRBJ2-1, with TRBD2 identical over 13 bases. The V segment lost 5 bases and the J segment 0 bases; nucleotides outside the gene matches: 4. CDR1 and CDR2 from the germline V gene are SGHVS and FNYEAQ. The CDR3 is 17 residues long.

A remark on this clone: Other DNA variants within this sample encode the same CDR3. The V and J genes are TRBV27 and TRBJ2-3, with 12 bases lining up with TRBD2. This CDR3 contains 15 residues. Germline V gene data show CDR1 as MNHEY and CDR2 as SMNVEV (reference sequence). V lost 3 bases, J lost 3 bases, and 1 base stayed unmatched. The CDR3 nucleotides are TGTGCCAGCAGTTTTGGGACTAGCGGGACAGATACGCAGTATTTT. This translates into CASSFGTSGTDTQYF.

V gene TRBV28 combines with J gene TRBJ1-4; D may be TRBD1 (6 bases). The CDR3 is 19 residues long. The germline CDR1 and CDR2 sequences are MDHEN and SYDVKM. Deletions cut 4 bases from V and 3 bases from J, with 24 bases between. CDR3 amino acids: CASSSLQSGGARSNEKLFF. CDR3 coding DNA: TGTGCCAGCAGTTCCCTTCAGTCTGGGGGCGCGAGGTCTAATGAAAAACTGTTTTTT.

The CDR3 region has the DNA TGCGCCAGCAGCCAAGCTTGGACAGGGGGCAATCAGCCCCAGCATTTT. Translation: CASSQAWTGGNQPQHF. The chain couples TRBV4-3 to TRBJ1-5; 9 bases are shared with TRBD1. Germline V CDR1 and CDR2: LGHNA, YSLEER. This CDR3 contains 16 residues. Trimming removed 1 base from V and 2 bases from J; junction bases left unmatched: 3.

The chain recombines TRBV6-5 with TRBJ1-1; D remains unclear. Germline values: CDR1 MNHEY, CDR2 SVGAGI. The CDR3 runs to 11 residues. V was shortened by 2 bases and J by 5 bases, with 3 bases between the two germline ends. As DNA, the CDR3 is TGTGCCAGCAGTTACCTGACTGAAGCTTTCTTT. Protein product: CASSYLTEAFF.

The chain employs TRBV11-2 and TRBJ2-2; 12 nucleotides agree with TRBD2. V lost 5 bases and J lost 4; bases outside the gene matches: 8. The germline gives CDR1 SGHAT, CDR2 FQNNGV. This CDR3 spans 17 amino acids. This chain's CDR3 is CASSQTSGGLGTGELFF. CDR3 nucleotide sequence: TGTGCCAGCAGCCAGACTAGCGGGGGCCTGGGCACCGGGGAGCTGTTTTTT. The full variable domain, its missing parts supplied by reference TRBV11-2 and TRBJ2-2, is EAGVAQSPRYKIIEKRQSVAFWCNPISGHATLYWYQQILGQGPKLLIQFQNNGVVDDSQLPKDRFSAERLKGVDSTLKIQPAKLEDSAVYLCASSQTSGGLGTGELFFGEGSRLTVL.

This clone was detected only once. The chain joins TRBV4-1 to TRBJ2-7; 7 bases are a match to TRBD2. Germline V gene sequence: CDR1 MGHRA, CDR2 YSYEKL. The CDR3 covers 17 residues. V gave up 0 bases and J gave up 3 bases; unmatched junction bases: 11. The CDR3 spells CASSQDWSGGIHYEQYF. Written as DNA, the CDR3 is TGCGCCAGCAGCCAAGATTGGTCGGGAGGAATCCACTACGAGCAGTACTTC.

At least ten counts were recorded for this clone. Additional DNA sequences in this sample encode the identical CDR3. Here the CDR3 DNA reads TGTGCCAGCAGTGCTGACAGGGGGAACACTGAAGCTTTCTTT. Translation: CASSADRGNTEAFF. The chain joins TRBV2 to TRBJ1-1; 8 nucleotides align to TRBD1. Looked up from germline, CDR1 is SNHLY and CDR2 is FYNNEI. The CDR3 spans 14 residues. V shed 4 bases, J shed 1 base, and the junction held 2 bases outside the gene matches. Full variable domain (missing parts from reference TRBV2 and TRBJ1-1): EPEVTQTPSHQVTQMGQEVILRCVPISNHLYFYWYRQILGQKVEFLVSFYNNEISEKSEIFDDQFSVERPDGSNFTLKIRSTKLEDSAMYFCASSADRGNTEAFFGQGTRLTVV.

This clone was seen a few times. The chain has TRBV19 and TRBJ1-5; 7 nucleotides match TRBD1. Germline V gene sequence: CDR1 LNHDA, CDR2 SQIVND (reference sequence). CDR3 length equals 13 residues. V dropped 5 bases and J dropped 7; count of bases not matched to a gene: 5. CDR3 sequence (DNA): TGTGCCAGTAGTGCGACAGGGCAGCAGCCCCAGCATTTT. Amino acid sequence: CASSATGQQPQHF.